Presented here are 17 T cell receptor beta chains from one specimen sequenced in a study of shared clonotypes between healthy human individuals. Clones were read by immunoSEQ multiplex PCR, and TCRdb kept only the in-frame ones, dropping some. Among around 2,000,000 clones listed, roughly 96% were seen once. The sample was naive CD4+ T cells sorted from blood. The subset: CD45RA+ positively selected. The receptors come from a man between 18 and 29 years old in good health.

The chain has TRBV7-2 and TRBJ2-1; TRBD2 agrees at 10 bases. After removal of 1 base from V and 6 bases from J, the junction contained 6 bases not matched to a gene. The CDR3 contains 16 residues. Per the germline V gene, CDR1 is SGHTA and CDR2 is FQGNSA. The CDR3 DNA is TGTGCCAGCAGCTTAGTCATGTCTAGCGGGAGCAATGAGCAGTTCTTC. Encoded protein: CASSLVMSSGSNEQFF.

The V call is TRBV6-5, the J call TRBJ2-3; TRBD1 agrees at 7 bases. The CDR3 runs to 15 residues. V gave up 2 bases and J gave up 2 bases; unmatched junction bases: 4. Germline CDR1 and CDR2: MNHEY and SVGAGI. CDR3 DNA sequence: TGTGCCAGCAGTTACACTAGGGGGCTCACAGATACGCAGTATTTT. It is translated as CASSYTRGLTDTQYF.

This clone was seen once. The rearrangement uses TRBV19 and TRBJ1-5; D uncertain. Trimming removed 3 bases at V and 0 bases at J, with 12 bases between. The CDR3 extends over 16 amino acids. Germline CDR1 LNHDA, CDR2 SQIVND (reference sequence). DNA for the CDR3: TGTGCCAGTAGTATCAGCTCGTTGGGTAGCAATCAGCCCCAGCATTTT. Its protein is CASSISSLGSNQPQHF.

Remarks on this clone: Other DNA sequences in the sample encode the same CDR3. In DNA, the CDR3 is TGTGCCAGCAGTTACTCACCAGGGAACTATGGCTACACCTTC. Translation gives CASSYSPGNYGYTF. The rearrangement uses TRBV6-5 and TRBJ1-2; a weak D match, TRBD1 (5 bases). Looked up from germline, CDR1 is MNHEY and CDR2 is SVGAGI. The CDR3 consists of 14 residues. V was shortened by 0 bases and J by 2 bases, with 7 bases between the two germline ends.

This chain uses TRBV15 with TRBJ2-3, with D uncertain. The CDR3 is 14 residues long. Looked up from germline, CDR1 is LNHNV and CDR2 is YYDKDF (reference sequence). V was cut by 1 base and J by 2 bases, with 7 bases left in between. The CDR3, as DNA: TGTGCCACCAGCAGAGGGGAATTCACAGATACGCAGTATTTT. It encodes CATSRGEFTDTQYF.

The chain uses TRBV7-8 and TRBJ1-6, with 11 bases matching TRBD1. With V trimmed by 6 bases and J by 0 bases, 4 bases remained unmatched. The CDR3 is made up of 17 amino acids. Germline V CDR1 and CDR2: SGHVS, FQNEAQ. The CDR3 region is CASRGQGAGSYNSPLHF. In DNA, the CDR3 is TGTGCCAGCAGAGGACAGGGGGCAGGCTCCTATAATTCACCCCTCCACTTT.

The genes are TRBV29-1 and TRBJ2-5; perhaps TRBD2 as D (6 bases). Germline V gene lookup returns CDR1 SQVTM and CDR2 ANQGSEA. There are 12 residues in the CDR3. The V end was cut by 4 bases, the J end by 5 bases, with 11 bases between. Written as DNA, the CDR3 is TGCAGCGTTGCGTTTGGGGGGGAGACCCAGTACTTC. Its protein is CSVAFGGETQYF.

V usage is TRBV7-6 and J usage is TRBJ2-3, with 11 bases lining up with TRBD2. CDR1 SGHVS and CDR2 FNYEAQ come from the germline V gene. Germline trimming cut 5 bases from V and 2 bases from J; bases unmatched to any gene: 6. The CDR3 totals 16 residues. In nucleotides, the CDR3 is TGTGCCAGCAGCGCCCCTAGCGGGGGGCCCACAGATACGCAGTATTTT. Encoded protein: CASSAPSGGPTDTQYF. Full variable domain (outside the CDR3, taken from reference TRBV7-6 and TRBJ2-3): GAGVSQSPRYKVTKRGQDVALRCDPISGHVSLYWYRQALGQGPEFLTYFNYEAQQDKSGLPNDRFSAERPEGSISTLTIQRTEQRDSAMYRCASSAPSGGPTDTQYFGPGTRLTVL.

The V call is TRBV19, the J call TRBJ1-4, with a tentative D call TRBD1 (6 bases). This CDR3 comprises 16 residues. Looked up from germline, CDR1 is LNHDA and CDR2 is SQIVND (reference sequence). Trimming removed 6 bases at V and 2 bases at J, with 16 bases between. DNA of the CDR3: TGTGCCAGTAGCCAAGCGGGGGGGGCGACTAATGAAAAACTGTTTTTT. It translates to CASSQAGGATNEKLFF. Using reference TRBV19 and TRBJ1-4 for the parts outside the CDR3, the full variable domain is DGGITQSPKYLFRKEGQNVTLSCEQNLNHDAMYWYRQDPGQGLRLIYYSQIVNDFQKGDIAEGYSVSREKKESFPLTVTSAQKNPTAFYLCASSQAGGATNEKLFFGSGTQLSVL.

The rearrangement links TRBV2 to TRBJ1-5; 9 bases fit TRBD1. The germline V gene encodes CDR1 SNHLY and CDR2 FYNNEI. This CDR3 comprises 14 residues. The V segment lost 6 bases and the J segment 2 bases; nucleotides outside the gene matches: 2. CDR3 residues: CASRWTGGNQPQHF. DNA for the CDR3: TGTGCCAGCAGATGGACAGGGGGCAATCAGCCCCAGCATTTT.

The chain is built from TRBV5-1 and TRBJ2-1, with D perhaps matching TRBD1 (6 bases). CDR1 is SGHRS, CDR2 YFSETQ, per germline. This CDR3 has 14 amino acids. Trimming stripped 0 bases from V and 6 bases from J, with 10 bases between. CDR3 sequence reads: CASSLDRVANEQFF. CDR3 DNA sequence: TGCGCCAGCAGCTTGGACAGGGTCGCCAATGAGCAGTTCTTC.

The V call is TRBV7-2, the J call TRBJ2-2; the D is unclear. CDR1 is SGHTA and CDR2 is FQGNSA in the germline V gene. V lost 0 bases to trimming and J lost 2 bases, with 7 bases between them. The CDR3 has 15 residues. The CDR3 region is CASSLAVYNTGELFF. The CDR3 region has the DNA TGTGCCAGCAGCTTAGCGGTCTATAACACCGGGGAGCTGTTTTTT.

The V and J genes are TRBV6-5 and TRBJ2-3; 10 bases fit TRBD2. CDR1 and CDR2 from the germline V gene are MNHEY and SVGAGI. The junction had 5 bases not matched to a gene; V was cut back by 6 bases and J by 2 bases. CDR3 length: 15 residues. CDR3 region: CASRGAGGNTDTQYF. In nucleotides, the CDR3 is TGTGCCAGCAGGGGAGCGGGAGGGAACACAGATACGCAGTATTTT.

The V and J genes are TRBV6-1 and TRBJ1-1; TRBD1 is a possible D gene (6 bases). The CDR3 is made up of 12 amino acids. V lost 7 bases and J 5 bases, leaving 11 bases between the germline ends. From germline, CDR1 is MNHNS and CDR2 SASEGT. The DNA of the CDR3 is TGTGCCAGCATTGTACAGGGAACTGAAGCTTTCTTT. Protein sequence: CASIVQGTEAFF.

This rearrangement joins TRBV6-1 to TRBJ2-2; D is possibly TRBD2 (6 bases). Deletions cut 8 bases from V and 5 bases from J, with 15 bases between. Germline assignment: CDR1 MNHNS and CDR2 SASEGT. CDR3 length equals 14 residues. The CDR3 protein is CASVWAGRTGELFF. The CDR3 region has the DNA TGTGCCAGCGTTTGGGCAGGGAGGACCGGGGAGCTGTTTTTT.

The chain has TRBV4-3 and TRBJ1-1, with D perhaps matching TRBD1 (5 bases). Trimming pared 4 bases from V and 1 base from J, leaving 13 bases between. This CDR3 is built from 15 residues. Germline V gene data show CDR1 as LGHNA and CDR2 as YSLEER. CDR3 nucleotide sequence: TGCGCCAGCAGCCCCGGGACCTATGGGAACACTGAAGCTTTCTTT. This translates into CASSPGTYGNTEAFF.

The chain uses TRBV5-1 and TRBJ2-2; TRBD1 is a possible D gene (6 bases). Trimming cost V 2 bases and J 7 bases, with 12 bases left between them. The CDR3 contains 14 residues. Germline CDR1 is SGHRS and CDR2 is YFSETQ. The CDR3 DNA reads as TGCGCCAGCAGCTTTACAGGGACCGGCGGGGAGCTGTTTTTT. This gives the protein CASSFTGTGGELFF.